Each of the 2 T cell receptor beta chains below was sequenced from the same sample in a study of T cell responses to AZD1222 COVID-19 vaccine. Assay used: immunoSEQ multiplex PCR; TCRdb lists only in-frame clones, some missing. Of about 94,000 clones in the sample, roughly 88% are singletons; the top ten hold about an eighth. Source: peripheral blood, taken on day 0 of AZD1222 vaccination. All receptors derive from an adult in good health.

The chain combines TRBV30 with TRBJ1-5; the D is unclear. Germline V gene sequence: CDR1 GTSNPN, CDR2 SVGIG (reference sequence). The CDR3 has 14 residues. V was clipped by 0 bases and J by 5 bases, with 11 bases between them. CDR3 coding DNA: TGTGCCTGGAGTGTGGCAGGCAGATATCAGCCCCAGCATTTT. Amino acids: CAWSVAGRYQPQHF.

The rearrangement links TRBV5-1 to TRBJ2-7, with unresolved D. Between the trimmed V and J ends, which lost 4 bases and 4 bases, there was a span of 15 bases. Germline CDR1 is SGHRS and CDR2 is YFSETQ. This CDR3 comprises 14 residues. Written as DNA, the CDR3 is TGCGCCAGCAGCGAGGACGGGTTGGGGTACGAGCAGTACTTC. It specifies CASSEDGLGYEQYF.